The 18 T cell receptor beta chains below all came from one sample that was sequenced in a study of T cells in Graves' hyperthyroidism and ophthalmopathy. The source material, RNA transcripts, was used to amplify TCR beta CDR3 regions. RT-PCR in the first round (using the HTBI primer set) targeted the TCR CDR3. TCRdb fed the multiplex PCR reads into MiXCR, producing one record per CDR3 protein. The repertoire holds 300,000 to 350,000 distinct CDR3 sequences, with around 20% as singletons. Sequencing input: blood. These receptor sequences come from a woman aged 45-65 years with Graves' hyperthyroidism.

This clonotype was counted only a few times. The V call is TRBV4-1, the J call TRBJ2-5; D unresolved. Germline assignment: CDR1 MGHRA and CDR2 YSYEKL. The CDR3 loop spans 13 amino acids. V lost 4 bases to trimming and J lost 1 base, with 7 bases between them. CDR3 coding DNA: TGCGCCAGCAGCCTTAGGGCCCAAGAGACCCAGTACTTC. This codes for CASSLRAQETQYF.

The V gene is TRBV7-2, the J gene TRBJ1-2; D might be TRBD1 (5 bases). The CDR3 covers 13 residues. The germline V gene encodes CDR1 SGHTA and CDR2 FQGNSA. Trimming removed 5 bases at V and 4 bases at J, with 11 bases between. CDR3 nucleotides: TGTGCCAGCAGCATCGACAGCGGCTATGGCTACACCTTC. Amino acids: CASSIDSGYGYTF.

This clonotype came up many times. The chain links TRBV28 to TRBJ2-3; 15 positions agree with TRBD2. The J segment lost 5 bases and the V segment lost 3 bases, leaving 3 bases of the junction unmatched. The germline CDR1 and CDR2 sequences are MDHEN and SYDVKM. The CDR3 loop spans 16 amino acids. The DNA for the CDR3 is TGTGCCAGCAGTTTCGGACTAGCGGGGGGGTTAGATACGCAGTATTTT. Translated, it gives CASSFGLAGGLDTQYF.

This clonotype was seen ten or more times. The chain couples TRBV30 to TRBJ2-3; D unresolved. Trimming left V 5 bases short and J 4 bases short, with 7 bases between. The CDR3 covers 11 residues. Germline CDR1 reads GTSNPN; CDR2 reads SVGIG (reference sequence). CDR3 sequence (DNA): TGTGCCTGGGCTTCTCCAGATACGCAGTATTTT. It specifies CAWASPDTQYF.

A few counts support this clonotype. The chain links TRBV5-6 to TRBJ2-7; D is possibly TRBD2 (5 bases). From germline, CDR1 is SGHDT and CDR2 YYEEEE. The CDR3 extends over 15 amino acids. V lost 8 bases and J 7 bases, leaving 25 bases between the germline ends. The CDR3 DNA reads TGTGCCAGTAGCCCAGACTACCGACGTACTGGAGAGCAGTACTTC. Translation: CASSPDYRRTGEQYF.

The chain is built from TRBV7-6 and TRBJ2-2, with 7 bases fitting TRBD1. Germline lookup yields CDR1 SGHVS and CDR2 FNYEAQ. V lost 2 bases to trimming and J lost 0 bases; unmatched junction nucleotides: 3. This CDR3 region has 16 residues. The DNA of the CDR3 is TGTGCCAGCAGCTTAATGACAGGGTCGAACACCGGGGAGCTGTTTTTT. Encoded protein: CASSLMTGSNTGELFF.

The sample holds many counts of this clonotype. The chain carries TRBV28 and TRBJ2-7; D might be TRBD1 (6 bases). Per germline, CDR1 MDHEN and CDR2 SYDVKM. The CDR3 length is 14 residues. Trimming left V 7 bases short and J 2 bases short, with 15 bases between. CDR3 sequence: CASTSGALPYEQYF. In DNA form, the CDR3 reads TGTGCCAGCACCTCAGGGGCCCTACCCTACGAGCAGTACTTC.

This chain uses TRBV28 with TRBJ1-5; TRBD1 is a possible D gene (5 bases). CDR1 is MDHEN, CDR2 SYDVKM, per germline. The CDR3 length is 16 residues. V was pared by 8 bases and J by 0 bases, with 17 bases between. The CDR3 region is CASVQLGTISNQPQHF. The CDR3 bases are TGTGCCAGCGTTCAACTCGGGACGATTAGCAATCAGCCCCAGCATTTT.

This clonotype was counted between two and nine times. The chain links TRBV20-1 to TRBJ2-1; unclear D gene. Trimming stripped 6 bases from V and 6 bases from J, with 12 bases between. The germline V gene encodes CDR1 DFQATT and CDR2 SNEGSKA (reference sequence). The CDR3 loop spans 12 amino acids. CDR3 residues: CSAARDSNEQFF. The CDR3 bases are TGCAGTGCGGCCCGAGATTCCAATGAGCAGTTCTTC.

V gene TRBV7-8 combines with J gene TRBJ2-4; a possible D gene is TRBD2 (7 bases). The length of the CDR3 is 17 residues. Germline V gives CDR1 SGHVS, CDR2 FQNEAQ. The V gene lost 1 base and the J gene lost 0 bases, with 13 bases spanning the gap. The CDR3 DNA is TGTGCCAGCAGCTTAGTTGGGGGGGCTCTAGCCAAAAACATTCAGTACTTC. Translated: CASSLVGGALAKNIQYF. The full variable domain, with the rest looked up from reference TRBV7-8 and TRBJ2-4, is GAGVSQSPRYKVAKRGQDVALRCDPISGHVSLFWYQQALGQGPEFLTYFQNEAQLDKSGLPSDRFFAERPEGSVSTLKIQRTQQEDSAVYLCASSLVGGALAKNIQYFGAGTRLSVL.

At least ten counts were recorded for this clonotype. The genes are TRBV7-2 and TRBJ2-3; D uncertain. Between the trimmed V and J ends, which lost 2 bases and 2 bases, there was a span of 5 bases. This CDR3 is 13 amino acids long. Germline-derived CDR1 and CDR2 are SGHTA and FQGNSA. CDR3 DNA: TGTGCCAGCAGCTTATCGACCACAGATACGCAGTATTTT. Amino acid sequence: CASSLSTTDTQYF.

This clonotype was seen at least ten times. The CDR3 nucleotides read TGTGCCAGCAGTTTAATTGGCACTAGTGAAGCTTTCTTT. It codes for CASSLIGTSEAFF. The rearrangement joins TRBV27 to TRBJ1-1; D uncertain. The V and J ends lost 2 bases and 7 bases respectively, with 11 bases between them. This CDR3 comprises 13 residues. From germline, CDR1 is MNHEY and CDR2 SMNVEV (reference sequence).

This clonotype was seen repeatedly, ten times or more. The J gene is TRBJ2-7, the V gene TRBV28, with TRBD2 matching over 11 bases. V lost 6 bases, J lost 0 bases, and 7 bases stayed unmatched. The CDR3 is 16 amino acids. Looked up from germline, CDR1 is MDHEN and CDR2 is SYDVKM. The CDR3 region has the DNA TGTGCCAGCAGATCCACGGGACTAGCGGACTCCTACGAGCAGTACTTC. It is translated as CASRSTGLADSYEQYF.

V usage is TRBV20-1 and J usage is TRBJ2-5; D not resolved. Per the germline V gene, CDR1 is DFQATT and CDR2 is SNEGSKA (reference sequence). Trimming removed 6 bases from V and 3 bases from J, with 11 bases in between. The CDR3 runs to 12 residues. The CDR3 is CSAKGSKETQYF. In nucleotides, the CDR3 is TGCAGTGCAAAGGGCAGCAAAGAGACCCAGTACTTC.

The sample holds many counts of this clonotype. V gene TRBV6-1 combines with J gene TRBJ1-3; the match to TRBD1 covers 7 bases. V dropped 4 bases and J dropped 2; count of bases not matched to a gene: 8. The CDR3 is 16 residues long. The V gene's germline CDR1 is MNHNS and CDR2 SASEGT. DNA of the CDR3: TGTGCCAGCAGTGCCGTAGGACAGGCCGCTGGAAACACCATATATTTT. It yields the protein CASSAVGQAAGNTIYF.

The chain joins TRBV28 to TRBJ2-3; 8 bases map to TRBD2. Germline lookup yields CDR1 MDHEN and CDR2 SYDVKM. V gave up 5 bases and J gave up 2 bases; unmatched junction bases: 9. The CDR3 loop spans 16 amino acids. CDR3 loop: CASSLLAEDFTDTQYF. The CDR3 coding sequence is TGTGCCAGCAGTCTACTAGCGGAGGATTTCACAGATACGCAGTATTTT.

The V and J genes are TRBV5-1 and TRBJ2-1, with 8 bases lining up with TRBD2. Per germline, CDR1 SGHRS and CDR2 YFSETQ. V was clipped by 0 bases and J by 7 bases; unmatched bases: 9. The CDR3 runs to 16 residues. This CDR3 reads CASSLAGRVGRNEQFF. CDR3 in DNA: TGCGCCAGCAGCTTGGCCGGGAGGGTCGGGAGGAATGAGCAGTTCTTC.

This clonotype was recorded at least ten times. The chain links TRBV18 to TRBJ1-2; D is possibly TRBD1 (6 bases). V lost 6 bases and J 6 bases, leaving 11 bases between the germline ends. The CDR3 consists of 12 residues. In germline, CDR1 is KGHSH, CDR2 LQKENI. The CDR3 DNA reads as TGTGCCAGCTCCCCCAGGGGTAATGGCTACACCTTC. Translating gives CASSPRGNGYTF.